The clone carrying this TCR beta chain has only a few counts. Antigen specificity is unknown. This sample is drawn from a study of cytomegalovirus exposure and HLA in healthy donors. Study findings and constraints: There were a few CMV-associated chains whose specificity for CMV antigens was confirmed in vitro. Most TCR sequences were seen very rarely across donors, but some public TCRs occurred in many. The study labeled roughly 160 TCR beta chains cytomegalovirus-associated.

Assay used: immunoSEQ multiplex PCR; TCRdb lists only in-frame clones, some missing. This repertoire shows 190,000 or so clones, about 80% found once; its top ten account for 2.8%. The CDR3 runs to 12 residues. The V end lost 5 bases, the J end lost 8 bases, and 12 bases lay between the germline ends. Looked up from germline, CDR1 is SGHTA and CDR2 is FQGNSA. The specimen sequenced was PBMCs. This sequence originates from a woman aged 18-29 years in good health and CMV-seropositive. The chain uses TRBV7-2 and TRBJ1-2, with unresolved D. In DNA, the CDR3 is TGTGCCAGCAGCAAAGAGATCGGGGGCTACACCTTC. It specifies CASSKEIGGYTF.